The 10 T cell receptor beta chains below all came from one sample that was sequenced in a study of cytomegalovirus exposure and HLA in healthy donors. The table came from immunoSEQ multiplex PCR; TCRdb's copy has only in-frame clones and leaves some out. Of some 320,000 clones listed, around 90% are singletons. The sample comprised PBMCs. These receptors were collected from a woman aged 25 to 45 in good health and CMV-seropositive.

This chain connects TRBV27 to TRBJ1-1, with D uncertain. V was pared by 7 bases and J by 6 bases, with 9 bases between. The CDR3 has 11 residues. The germline CDR1 and CDR2 sequences are MNHEY and SMNVEV (reference sequence). The CDR3 bases are TGTGCCAGCAATCTCGGGGCTGAAGCTTTCTTT. Protein product: CASNLGAEAFF.

This clone was counted a single time. V gene TRBV28 combines with J gene TRBJ1-1; 7 bases align to TRBD1. J gave up 0 bases and V 1 base, and 8 bases lay outside the gene matches. CDR1 MDHEN and CDR2 SYDVKM come from the germline V gene. CDR3 length equals 17 residues. The DNA for the CDR3 is TGTGCCAGCAGTTTATCGGGAACAGGGGCTCTGAACACTGAAGCTTTCTTT. It specifies CASSLSGTGALNTEAFF.

The V gene is TRBV28, the J gene TRBJ1-5; D gene unclear. Deletions cut 4 bases from V and 4 bases from J, with 8 bases between. The CDR3 is made up of 13 amino acids. Germline assignment: CDR1 MDHEN and CDR2 SYDVKM. CDR3: CASSYDPNQPQHF. The CDR3 DNA reads TGTGCCAGCAGTTACGACCCTAATCAGCCCCAGCATTTT.

The gene calls are TRBV5-6 and TRBJ1-1; D remains unclear. Germline V CDR1 and CDR2: SGHDT, YYEEEE. Trimming took off 0 bases at V and 3 bases at J, with 15 bases between the two ends. The CDR3 loop spans 16 amino acids. Written as DNA, the CDR3 is TGTGCCAGCAGCTTGGGGGGATACCCCCGGGACACTGAAGCTTTCTTT. This encodes CASSLGGYPRDTEAFF.

This clone has a single count. CDR3 protein: CASSQVQGRQETQYF. CDR3 in DNA: TGTGCCAGCAGCCAAGTCCAAGGCAGGCAAGAGACCCAGTACTTC. V usage is TRBV14 and J usage is TRBJ2-5; D not resolved. From germline, CDR1 is SGHDN and CDR2 FVKESK. The CDR3 spans 15 residues. Trimming removed 1 base at V and 2 bases at J, with 11 bases between.

The V and J genes are TRBV7-3 and TRBJ2-5, with D uncertain. Trimming shortened V by 4 bases and J by 1 base, and 16 bases separated the two germline ends. CDR1 is SGHTA, CDR2 FQGTGA, per germline. The CDR3 totals 16 residues. The CDR3, as DNA: TGTGCCAGCAGCTCCAAAGGCCGGACCACCCAAGAGACCCAGTACTTC. Protein sequence: CASSSKGRTTQETQYF.

The V gene is TRBV4-3, the J gene TRBJ2-2; D is undetermined. This CDR3 is 15 amino acids long. Trimming cost V 0 bases and J 5 bases, with 10 bases left between them. Germline V gives CDR1 LGHNA, CDR2 YSLEER. The DNA for the CDR3 is TGCGCCAGCAGCCAAGATCCGGGTTCGACCGGGGAGCTGTTTTTT. Its protein is CASSQDPGSTGELFF.

The chain joins TRBV5-6 to TRBJ1-4; no reliable D call. The CDR3 length is 14 residues. Looked up from germline, CDR1 is SGHDT and CDR2 is YYEEEE. Trimming took off 2 bases at V and 7 bases at J, with 12 bases between the two ends. As DNA, the CDR3 is TGTGCCAGCAGCTTTGGACCCCTGAGTGAAAAACTGTTTTTT. Amino acids: CASSFGPLSEKLFF. Full variable domain (remainder filled in from reference TRBV5-6 and TRBJ1-4): DAGVTQSPTHLIKTRGQQVTLRCSPKSGHDTVSWYQQALGQGPQFIFQYYEEEERQRGNFPDRFSGHQFPNYSSELNVNALLLGDSALYLCASSFGPLSEKLFFGSGTQLSVL.

This chain uses TRBV9 with TRBJ2-1; no firm D call. This CDR3 is built from 11 residues. The V end was cut by 0 bases, the J end by 15 bases, with 10 bases between. Germline CDR1 SGDLS, CDR2 YYNGEE. The CDR3 sequence: CASSVDSLLFF. The CDR3 DNA reads as TGTGCCAGCAGCGTAGATAGTCTTCTGTTCTTC. The variable domain in full, completed from reference TRBV9 and TRBJ2-1, reads DSGVTQTPKHLITATGQRVTLRCSPRSGDLSVYWYQQSLDQGLQFLIQYYNGEERAKGNILERFSAQQFPDLHSELNLSSLELGDSALYFCASSVDSLLFFGPGTRLTVL.

The gene calls are TRBV7-2 and TRBJ2-2, with 7 bases fitting TRBD2. CDR1 is SGHTA, CDR2 FQGNSA, per germline. This CDR3 contains 14 residues. After removal of 0 bases from V and 5 bases from J, the junction contained 0 bases not matched to a gene. In DNA form, the CDR3 reads TGTGCCAGCAGCTTAGCGCGGGGGACCGGGGAGCTGTTTTTT. This codes for CASSLARGTGELFF.